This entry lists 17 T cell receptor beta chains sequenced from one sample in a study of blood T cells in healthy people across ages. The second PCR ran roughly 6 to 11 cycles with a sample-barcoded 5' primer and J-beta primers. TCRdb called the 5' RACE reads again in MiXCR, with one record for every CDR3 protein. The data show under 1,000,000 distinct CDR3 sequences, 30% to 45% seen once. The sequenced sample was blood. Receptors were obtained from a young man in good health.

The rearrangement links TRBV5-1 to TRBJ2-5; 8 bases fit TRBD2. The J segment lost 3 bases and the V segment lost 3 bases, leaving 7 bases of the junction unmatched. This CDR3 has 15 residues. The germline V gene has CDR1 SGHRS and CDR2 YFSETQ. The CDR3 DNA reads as TGCGCCAGCAGCTCATTAGCGGGGAGGGAAGAGACCCAGTACTTC. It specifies CASSSLAGREETQYF. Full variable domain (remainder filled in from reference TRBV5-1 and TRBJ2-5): KAGVTQTPRYLIKTRGQQVTLSCSPISGHRSVSWYQQTPGQGLQFLFEYFSETQRNKGNFPGRFSGRQFSNSRSEMNVSTLELGDSALYLCASSSLAGREETQYFGPGTRLLVL.

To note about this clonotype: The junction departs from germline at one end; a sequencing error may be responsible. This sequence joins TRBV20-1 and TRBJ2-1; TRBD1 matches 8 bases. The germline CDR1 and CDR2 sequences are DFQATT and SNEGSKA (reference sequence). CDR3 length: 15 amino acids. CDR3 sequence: CSAASDRDSYKEQFF. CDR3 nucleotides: TGCAGTGCTGCCTCGGACAGGGACTCCTACAAGGAGCAGTTCTTC.

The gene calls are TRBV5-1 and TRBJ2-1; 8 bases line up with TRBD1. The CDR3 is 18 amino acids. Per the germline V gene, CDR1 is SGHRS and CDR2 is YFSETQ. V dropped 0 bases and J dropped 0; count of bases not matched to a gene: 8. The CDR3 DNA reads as TGCGCCAGCAGCTTGGGATGGACAGGGCCTACCTCCTACAATGAGCAGTTCTTC. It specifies CASSLGWTGPTSYNEQFF.

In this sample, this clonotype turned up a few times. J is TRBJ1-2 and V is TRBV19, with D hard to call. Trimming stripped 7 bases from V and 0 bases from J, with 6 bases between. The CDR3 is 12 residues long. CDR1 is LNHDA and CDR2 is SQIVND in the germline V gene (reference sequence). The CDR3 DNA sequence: TGTGCCAGTAAGGAACCTAACTATGGCTACACCTTC. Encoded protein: CASKEPNYGYTF.

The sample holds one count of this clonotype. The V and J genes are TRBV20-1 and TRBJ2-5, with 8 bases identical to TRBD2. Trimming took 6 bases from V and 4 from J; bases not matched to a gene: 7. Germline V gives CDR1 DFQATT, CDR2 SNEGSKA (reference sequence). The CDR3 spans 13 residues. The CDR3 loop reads CSAGRGGSETQYF. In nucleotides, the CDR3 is TGCAGTGCAGGCCGGGGGGGGTCAGAGACCCAGTACTTC.

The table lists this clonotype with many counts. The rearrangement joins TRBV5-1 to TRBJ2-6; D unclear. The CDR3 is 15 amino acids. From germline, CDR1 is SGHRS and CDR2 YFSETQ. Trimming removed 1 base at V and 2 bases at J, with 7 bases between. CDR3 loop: CASSLTAAGANVLTF. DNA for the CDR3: TGCGCCAGCAGCTTGACGGCAGCTGGGGCCAACGTCCTGACTTTC.

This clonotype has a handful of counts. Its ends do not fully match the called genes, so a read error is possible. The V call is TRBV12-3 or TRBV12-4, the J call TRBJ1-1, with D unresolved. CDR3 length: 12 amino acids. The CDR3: CASNSGNAEAFF. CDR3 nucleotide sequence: TGTGCCAGTAATTCGGGGAACGCTGAAGCTTTCTTT.

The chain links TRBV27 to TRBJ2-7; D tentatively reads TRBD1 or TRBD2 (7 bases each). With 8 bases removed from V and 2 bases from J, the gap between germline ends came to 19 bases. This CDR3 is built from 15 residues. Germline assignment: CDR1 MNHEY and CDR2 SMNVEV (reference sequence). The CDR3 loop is CASGRVTGRTYEQYF. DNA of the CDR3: TGTGCCAGCGGGAGGGTGACAGGGAGAACCTACGAGCAGTACTTC.

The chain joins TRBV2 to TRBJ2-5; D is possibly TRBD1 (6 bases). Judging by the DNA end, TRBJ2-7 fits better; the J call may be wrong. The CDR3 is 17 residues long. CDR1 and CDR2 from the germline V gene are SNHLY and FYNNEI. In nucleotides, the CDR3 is TGTGCCAGCAGTGCACGCTCCGAGACAGGATTACGCTACGAGCAGTACTTC. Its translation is CASSARSETGLRYEQYF.

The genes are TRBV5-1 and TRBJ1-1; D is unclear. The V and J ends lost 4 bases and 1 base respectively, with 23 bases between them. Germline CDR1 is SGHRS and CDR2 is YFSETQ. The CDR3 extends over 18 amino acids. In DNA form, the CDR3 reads TGCGCCAGCAGCCCCGGACGGCCCGGAACAGTCCGGAACACTGAAGCTTTCTTT. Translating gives CASSPGRPGTVRNTEAFF.

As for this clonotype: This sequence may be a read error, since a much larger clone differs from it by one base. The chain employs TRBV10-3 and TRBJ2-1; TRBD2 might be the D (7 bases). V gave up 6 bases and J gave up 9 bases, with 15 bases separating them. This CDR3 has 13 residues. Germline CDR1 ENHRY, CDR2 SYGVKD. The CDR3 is CAIRREGGSEQFF. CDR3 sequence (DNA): TGTGCCATCAGGAGGGAGGGGGGAAGTGAGCAGTTCTTC.

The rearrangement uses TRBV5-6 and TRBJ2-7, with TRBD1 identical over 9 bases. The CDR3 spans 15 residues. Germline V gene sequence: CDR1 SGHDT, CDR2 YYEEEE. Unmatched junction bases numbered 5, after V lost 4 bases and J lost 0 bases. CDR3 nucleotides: TGTGCCAGCAGCAAGGGGACAGGGATCTCCTACGAGCAGTACTTC. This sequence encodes CASSKGTGISYEQYF.

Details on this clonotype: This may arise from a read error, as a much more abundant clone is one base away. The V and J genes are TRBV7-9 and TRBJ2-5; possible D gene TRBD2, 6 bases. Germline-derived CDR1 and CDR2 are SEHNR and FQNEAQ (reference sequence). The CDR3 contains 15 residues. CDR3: CAGSLAAGYQETQYF. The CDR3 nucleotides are TGTGCCGGCAGCTTAGCGGCAGGGTACCAAGAGACCCAGTACTTC.

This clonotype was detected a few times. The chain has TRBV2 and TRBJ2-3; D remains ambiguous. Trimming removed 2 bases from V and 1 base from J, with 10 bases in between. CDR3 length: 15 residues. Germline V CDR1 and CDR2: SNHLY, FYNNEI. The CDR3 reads CASSETAPRTDTQYF. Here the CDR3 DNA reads TGTGCCAGCAGTGAAACAGCCCCTCGCACAGATACGCAGTATTTT. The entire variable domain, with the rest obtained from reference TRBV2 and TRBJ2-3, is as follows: EPEVTQTPSHQVTQMGQEVILRCVPISNHLYFYWYRQILGQKVEFLVSFYNNEISEKSEIFDDQFSVERPDGSNFTLKIRSTKLEDSAMYFCASSETAPRTDTQYFGPGTRLTVL.

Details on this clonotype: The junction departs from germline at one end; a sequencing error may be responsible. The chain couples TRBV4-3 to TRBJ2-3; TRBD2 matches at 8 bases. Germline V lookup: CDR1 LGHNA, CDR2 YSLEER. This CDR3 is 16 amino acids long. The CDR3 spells CVSSPGLAGATDTQYF. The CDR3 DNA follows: TGCGTCAGCAGCCCAGGACTAGCCGGCGCCACAGATACGCAGTATTTT.

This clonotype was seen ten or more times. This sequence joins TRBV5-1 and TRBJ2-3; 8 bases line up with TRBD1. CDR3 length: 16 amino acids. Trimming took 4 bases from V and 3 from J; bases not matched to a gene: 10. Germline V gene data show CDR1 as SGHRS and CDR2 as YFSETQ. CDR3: CASSGNRGDETDTQYF. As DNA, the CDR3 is TGCGCCAGCAGCGGAAACAGGGGGGATGAGACAGATACGCAGTATTTT.

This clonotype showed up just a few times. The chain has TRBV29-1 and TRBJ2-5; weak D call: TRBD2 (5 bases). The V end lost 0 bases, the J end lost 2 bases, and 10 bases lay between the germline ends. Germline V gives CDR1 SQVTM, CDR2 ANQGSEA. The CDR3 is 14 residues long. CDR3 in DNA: TGCAGCGTTGAAGACCGGGGTGAACAAGAGACCCAGTACTTC. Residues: CSVEDRGEQETQYF.